This T cell receptor beta chain appears in the sequencing data of a study of blood T cell repertoires in COVID-19. Study-level background: There were acute and convalescent COVID-19 samples, and they came from the United States, Italy and Spain.

The CDR3 has 13 amino acids. From germline, CDR1 is LNHDA and CDR2 SQIVND (reference sequence). V shed 8 bases, J shed 0 bases, and the junction held 2 bases outside the gene matches. Participants reported their clinical history, and cohort assignment relied on those reports. Before being deemed recovered, Cohort 3 donors had two negative PCRs, clearance, or symptom resolution. Original processing notes: Using reference gene primer amplification, nucleated cell counts were estimated. Libraries were prepared by immunoSEQ multiplex PCR; TCRdb keeps only in-frame clonotypes and omits some of them. The V and J calls and clone size are taken from that table; D and trimming were inferred from the DNA. The sample lists fewer than 350,000 clones; over 75% were seen once.

J is TRBJ1-1 and V is TRBV19; TRBD1 agrees at 8 bases. The sequencing sample was made of PBMCs or T cells enriched from blood (not recorded which). The receptor was isolated from a woman between 25 and 40 years old who had recovered from COVID-19. CDR3 in amino acids: CASGQGLNTEAFF. The CDR3 coding sequence is TGTGCCAGTGGACAGGGCCTGAACACTGAAGCTTTCTTT.